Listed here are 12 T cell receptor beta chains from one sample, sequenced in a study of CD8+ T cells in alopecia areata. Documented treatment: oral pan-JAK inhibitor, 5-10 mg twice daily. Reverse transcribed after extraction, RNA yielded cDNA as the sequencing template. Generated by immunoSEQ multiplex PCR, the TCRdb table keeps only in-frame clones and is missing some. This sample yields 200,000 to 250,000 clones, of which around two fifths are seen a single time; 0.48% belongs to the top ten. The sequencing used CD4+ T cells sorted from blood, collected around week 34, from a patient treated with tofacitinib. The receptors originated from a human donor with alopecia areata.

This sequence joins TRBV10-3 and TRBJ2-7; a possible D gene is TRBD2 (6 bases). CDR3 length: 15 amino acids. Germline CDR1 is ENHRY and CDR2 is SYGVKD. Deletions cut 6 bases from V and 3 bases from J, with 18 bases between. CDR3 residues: CAISQGFGGGYEQYF. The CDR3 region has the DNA TGTGCCATCAGCCAGGGATTCGGGGGTGGCTACGAGCAGTACTTC.

CDR3 in amino acids: CASSPYRENYGYTF. The DNA of the CDR3 is TGTGCCAGCAGTCCCTACAGGGAAAACTATGGCTACACCTTC. V and J are TRBV25-1 and TRBJ1-2, with D possibly being TRBD1 (6 bases). The germline gives CDR1 MGHDK, CDR2 SYGVNS. The ends were cut back, 5 bases at V and 2 bases at J, with 12 bases in the middle. This CDR3 comprises 14 residues.

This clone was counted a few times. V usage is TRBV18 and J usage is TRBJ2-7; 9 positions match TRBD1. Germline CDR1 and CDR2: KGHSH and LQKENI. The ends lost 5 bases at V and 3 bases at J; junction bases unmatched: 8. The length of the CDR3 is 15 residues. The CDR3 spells CASSLTGQGFYEQYF. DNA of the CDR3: TGTGCCAGCTCATTGACGGGACAGGGTTTCTACGAGCAGTACTTC.

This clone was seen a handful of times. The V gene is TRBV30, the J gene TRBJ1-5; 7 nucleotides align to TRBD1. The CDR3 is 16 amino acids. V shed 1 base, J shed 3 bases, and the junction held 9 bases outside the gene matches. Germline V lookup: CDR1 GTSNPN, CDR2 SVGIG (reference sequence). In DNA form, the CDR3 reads TGTGCCTGGAGTGGGGCAGGGGGTGATACCAATCAGCCCCAGCATTTT. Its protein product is CAWSGAGGDTNQPQHF.

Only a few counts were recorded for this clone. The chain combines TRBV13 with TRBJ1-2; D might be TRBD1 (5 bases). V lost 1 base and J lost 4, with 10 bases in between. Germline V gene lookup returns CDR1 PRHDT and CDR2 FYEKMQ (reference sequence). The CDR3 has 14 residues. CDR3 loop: CASSLAGTGYGYTF. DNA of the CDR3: TGTGCCAGCAGCTTAGCAGGGACCGGCTATGGCTACACCTTC.

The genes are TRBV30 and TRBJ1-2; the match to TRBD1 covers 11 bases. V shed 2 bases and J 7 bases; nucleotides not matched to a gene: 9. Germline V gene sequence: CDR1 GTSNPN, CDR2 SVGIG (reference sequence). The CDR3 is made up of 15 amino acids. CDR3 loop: CAWSLDLGQGGGYTF. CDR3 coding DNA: TGTGCCTGGAGTTTGGACTTGGGACAGGGGGGTGGCTACACCTTC.

CDR3 sequence: CASSLSLSYEQYF. CDR3 DNA sequence: TGTGCCAGCAGCTTATCACTCTCCTACGAGCAGTACTTC. The chain links TRBV7-3 to TRBJ2-7; no clear D gene. There are 13 residues in the CDR3. Germline lookup yields CDR1 SGHTA and CDR2 FQGTGA. V was pared by 2 bases and J by 0 bases, with 5 bases between.

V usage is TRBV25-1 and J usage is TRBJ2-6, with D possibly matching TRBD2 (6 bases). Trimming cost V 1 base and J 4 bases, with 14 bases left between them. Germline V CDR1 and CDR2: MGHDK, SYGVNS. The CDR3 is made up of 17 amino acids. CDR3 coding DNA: TGTGCCAGCAGTGAATGGGGGGAGAAGTCAGGGGCCAACGTCCTGACTTTC. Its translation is CASSEWGEKSGANVLTF.

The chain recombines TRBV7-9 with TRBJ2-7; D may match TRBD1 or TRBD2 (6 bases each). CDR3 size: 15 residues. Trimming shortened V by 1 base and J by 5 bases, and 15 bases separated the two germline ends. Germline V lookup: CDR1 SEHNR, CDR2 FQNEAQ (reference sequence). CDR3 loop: CASSLETGTYHEQYF. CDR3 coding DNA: TGTGCCAGCAGCTTAGAAACAGGGACTTACCACGAGCAGTACTTC.

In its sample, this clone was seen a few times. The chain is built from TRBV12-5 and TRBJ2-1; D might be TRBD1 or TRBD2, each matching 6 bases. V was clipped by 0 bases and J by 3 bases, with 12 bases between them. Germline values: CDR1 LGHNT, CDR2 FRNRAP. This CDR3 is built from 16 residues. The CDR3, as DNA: TGTGCTAGTGGTTTGGTACGGCGGGACAACTACAATGAGCAGTTCTTC. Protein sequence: CASGLVRRDNYNEQFF.

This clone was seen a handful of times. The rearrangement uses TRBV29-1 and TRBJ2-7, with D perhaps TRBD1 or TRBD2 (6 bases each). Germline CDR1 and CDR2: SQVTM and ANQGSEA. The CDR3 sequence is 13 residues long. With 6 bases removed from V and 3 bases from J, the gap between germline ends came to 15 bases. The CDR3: CSVAGRGIYEQYF. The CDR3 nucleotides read TGCAGCGTAGCGGGCAGGGGAATCTACGAGCAGTACTTC.

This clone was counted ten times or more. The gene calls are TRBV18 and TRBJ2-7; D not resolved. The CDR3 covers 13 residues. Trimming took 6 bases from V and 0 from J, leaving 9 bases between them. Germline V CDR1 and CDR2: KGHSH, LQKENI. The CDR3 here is CASSSDGSYEQYF. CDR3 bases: TGTGCCAGCTCCTCGGACGGCTCCTACGAGCAGTACTTC. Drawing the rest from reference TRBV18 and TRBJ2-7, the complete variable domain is NAGVMQNPRHLVRRRGQEARLRCSPMKGHSHVYWYRQLPEEGLKFMVYLQKENIIDESGMPKERFSAEFPKEGPSILRIQQVVRGDSAAYFCASSSDGSYEQYFGPGTRLTVT.